The 27 T cell receptor beta chains below were found in one sample sequenced in a study of breast tumors, draining lymph nodes, adjacent tissues. One entry per CDR3 protein, called by TCRdb with MiXCR from the multiplex PCR reads. The data contain around 120,000 distinct CDR3 sequences, less than 20% of them singletons. The lymph nodes were axillary draining lymph nodes from breast cancer patients. The source material was axillary lymph node tissue. The receptors stem from a female donor with breast cancer. Some clones in this sample may be carry-over from other donors' samples.

This clonotype appeared many times. V gene TRBV6-5 combines with J gene TRBJ1-2; 9 bases are shared with TRBD1. In germline, CDR1 is MNHEY, CDR2 SVGAGI. The length of the CDR3 is 14 residues. V was pared by 8 bases and J by 6 bases, with 10 bases of the junction left unmatched. The CDR3 sequence: CASAISGTGNGYTF. CDR3 DNA: TGTGCCAGCGCAATATCCGGGACAGGGAATGGCTACACCTTC.

This clonotype was seen at least ten times. V is TRBV19 and J is TRBJ1-2; D not resolved. With 6 bases removed from V and 0 bases from J, the gap between germline ends came to 14 bases. The length of the CDR3 is 15 residues. CDR1 and CDR2 from the germline V gene are LNHDA and SQIVND (reference sequence). The CDR3: CASSNSAWTNYGYTF. The CDR3 DNA follows: TGTGCCAGTAGCAACAGTGCGTGGACTAACTATGGCTACACCTTC.

In this sample, this clonotype turned up many times. The J gene is TRBJ2-1, the V gene TRBV10-3; TRBD2 agrees at 9 bases. The CDR3 runs 16 residues. V lost 3 bases, J lost 4 bases, and 7 bases stayed unmatched. The germline gives CDR1 ENHRY, CDR2 SYGVKD. DNA of the CDR3: TGTGCCATCAGTGAAATAGCGGGAGATCGGTACAATGAGCAGTTCTTC. As protein: CAISEIAGDRYNEQFF.

This clonotype occurred many times. This chain connects TRBV18 to TRBJ1-2, with no clear D. Germline assignment: CDR1 KGHSH and CDR2 LQKENI. This CDR3 is built from 13 residues. The germline V and J ends were trimmed by 2 bases and 4 bases, with 8 bases remaining between them. CDR3 region: CASSPLPTYGYTF. CDR3 DNA: TGTGCCAGCTCACCATTACCAACCTATGGCTACACCTTC. Variable domain in full (rest from reference TRBV18 and TRBJ1-2): NAGVMQNPRHLVRRRGQEARLRCSPMKGHSHVYWYRQLPEEGLKFMVYLQKENIIDESGMPKERFSAEFPKEGPSILRIQQVVRGDSAAYFCASSPLPTYGYTFGSGTRLTVV.

Many counts were recorded for this clonotype. The chain recombines TRBV20-1 with TRBJ2-1, with 10 bases lining up with TRBD2. Germline V gives CDR1 DFQATT, CDR2 SNEGSKA (reference sequence). V dropped 6 bases and J dropped 7; count of bases not matched to a gene: 9. The CDR3 contains 14 residues. The CDR3 loop is CSAISGGAKNEQFF. CDR3 nucleotide sequence: TGCAGTGCCATAAGCGGGGGGGCCAAAAATGAGCAGTTCTTC.

Many counts were recorded for this clonotype. J is TRBJ2-7 and V is TRBV6-5; D gene unclear. Trimming pared 4 bases from V and 5 bases from J, leaving 18 bases between. The CDR3 is made up of 15 amino acids. CDR1 is MNHEY and CDR2 is SVGAGI in the germline V gene. This CDR3 reads CASSSTIGIADEQYF. CDR3 coding DNA: TGTGCCAGCAGTTCGACGATTGGAATCGCCGACGAGCAGTACTTC.

This clonotype was seen at least ten times. The chain has TRBV5-5 and TRBJ2-5; 7 bases are shared with TRBD1. This CDR3 spans 14 amino acids. CDR1 SGHKS and CDR2 YYEKEE come from the germline V gene (reference sequence). Germline trimming cut 5 bases from V and 4 bases from J; bases unmatched to any gene: 8. Written as DNA, the CDR3 is TGTGCCAGCAGAGAGGCCAGGGGGACAGAGACCCAGTACTTC. It codes for CASREARGTETQYF.

This clonotype was observed at least ten times. The rearrangement uses TRBV4-2 and TRBJ2-5, with 11 bases aligning to TRBD2. CDR1 LGHNA and CDR2 YNFKEQ come from the germline V gene. Trimming took 2 bases from V and 3 from J; bases not matched to a gene: 5. The CDR3 spans 16 residues. This CDR3 is CASSQNLLAGEETQYF. CDR3 coding DNA: TGTGCCAGCAGCCAAAATCTACTAGCGGGGGAAGAGACCCAGTACTTC.

This clonotype was seen at least ten times. This chain uses TRBV5-1 with TRBJ1-2; 8 bases map to TRBD1. The CDR3 totals 15 residues. Trimming removed 7 bases from V and 8 bases from J; junction bases left unmatched: 16. In germline, CDR1 is SGHRS, CDR2 YFSETQ. The CDR3 reads CASQFVQGAFEGYTF. CDR3 sequence (DNA): TGCGCCAGCCAATTTGTCCAGGGGGCGTTTGAAGGCTACACCTTC.

The sample holds many counts of this clonotype. The chain employs TRBV6-1 and TRBJ1-4, with unresolved D. V was clipped by 5 bases and J by 8 bases, with 15 bases between them. The CDR3 length is 14 residues. Germline V gene sequence: CDR1 MNHNS, CDR2 SASEGT. The CDR3 is CASSLRAGGEKLFF. The CDR3 coding sequence is TGTGCCAGCAGTTTACGGGCAGGCGGAGAAAAACTGTTTTTT.

This clonotype was seen at least ten times. The V call is TRBV3-1, the J call TRBJ2-5, with 9 bases aligning to TRBD2. The CDR3 totals 15 residues. The V gene's germline CDR1 is LGHDT and CDR2 YNNKEL (reference sequence). V lost 2 bases, J lost 5 bases, and 6 bases stayed unmatched. The CDR3 sequence is CASSQPGLASETQYF. In nucleotides, the CDR3 is TGTGCCAGCAGCCAACCGGGACTAGCAAGTGAGACCCAGTACTTC.

Comment on this clonotype: A much larger clone is a single base away; this may be a read error. CDR3 DNA: TGTGCCAGCAGTCCCCCCTTGGGGGGAAACAATGAGCAGCTCTTC. Its protein is CASSPPLGGNNEQLF. J is TRBJ2-1 and V is TRBV12-3 or TRBV12-4; tentative D call: TRBD2 (6 bases). This CDR3 has 15 residues.

This clonotype has ten or more counts. The chain joins TRBV20-1 to TRBJ2-3; D call uncertain. From germline, CDR1 is DFQATT and CDR2 SNEGSKA (reference sequence). The CDR3 length is 17 residues. The V and J ends lost 1 base and 0 bases respectively, with 17 bases between them. CDR3 nucleotide sequence: TGCAGTGCTAGAGGCGACCGAGCACCACTAAGCACAGATACGCAGTATTTT. This gives the protein CSARGDRAPLSTDTQYF.

The chain carries TRBV20-1 and TRBJ1-1; TRBD1 matches 11 bases. V shed 6 bases and J 2 bases; nucleotides not matched to a gene: 8. Germline V CDR1 and CDR2: DFQATT, SNEGSKA (reference sequence). CDR3 size: 15 residues. The CDR3 reads CSARGQGAANTEAFF. CDR3 sequence (DNA): TGCAGTGCCCGCGGACAGGGGGCGGCTAACACTGAAGCTTTCTTT.

The table lists this clonotype with many counts. The V call is TRBV19, the J call TRBJ1-2; D is uncertain. The CDR3 loop spans 12 amino acids. The germline gives CDR1 LNHDA, CDR2 SQIVND (reference sequence). The ends were cut back, 6 bases at V and 4 bases at J, with 9 bases in the middle. In DNA form, the CDR3 reads TGTGCCAGTAGAACGAACACCTATGGCTACACCTTC. Translation: CASRTNTYGYTF.

This clonotype was seen repeatedly, ten times or more. This rearrangement joins TRBV6-5 to TRBJ2-5; 7 positions match TRBD1. J was trimmed by 5 bases and V by 6 bases; bases with no gene match: 9. The CDR3 is 14 residues long. Germline-derived CDR1 and CDR2 are MNHEY and SVGAGI. DNA of the CDR3: TGTGCCAGCAGGGGTACGGACAGGAGGGAGACCCAGTACTTC. This encodes CASRGTDRRETQYF.

This clonotype was seen only a few times. The chain is built from TRBV4-1 and TRBJ2-3, with 15 bases that match TRBD2. The V and J ends lost 5 bases and 7 bases, in that order; junction bases with no gene match: 13. Germline V gives CDR1 MGHRA, CDR2 YSYEKL. The CDR3 sequence is 18 residues long. In nucleotides, the CDR3 is TGCGCCAGCAGCTCCGGACTAGCGGGGGGGCCGAGTGAGAATACGCAGTATTTT. The encoded protein is CASSSGLAGGPSENTQYF.

This clonotype was counted between two and nine times. The CDR3 is CASSALRTSGAGAKNIQYF. Here the CDR3 DNA reads TGTGCCAGCAGTGCACTTAGGACTAGCGGAGCTGGAGCCAAAAACATTCAGTACTTC. V usage is TRBV12-3 or TRBV12-4 and J usage is TRBJ2-4; 10 bases map to TRBD2. V gave up 5 bases and J gave up 0 bases; unmatched junction bases: 13. CDR3 size: 19 residues.

This clonotype was picked up a small number of times. The chain links TRBV27 to TRBJ1-4; perhaps TRBD1 as D (6 bases). V dropped 7 bases and J dropped 4 bases, with 13 bases sitting between them. The CDR3 extends over 14 amino acids. CDR1 and CDR2 (germline): MNHEY, SMNVEV (reference sequence). For the CDR3, the DNA is TGTGCCAGCACCCTCGACAGGAATAATGAAAAACTGTTTTTT. Its protein is CASTLDRNNEKLFF.

This clonotype was observed many times. The genes are TRBV20-1 and TRBJ1-6, with 7 bases lining up with TRBD1. V gave up 3 bases and J gave up 0 bases; unmatched junction bases: 5. CDR1 and CDR2 from the germline V gene are DFQATT and SNEGSKA (reference sequence). The CDR3 loop spans 16 amino acids. The CDR3 DNA reads TGCAGTGCTAGTGGACAGGTTATCTCCTATAATTCACCCCTCCACTTT. Protein: CSASGQVISYNSPLHF.

This chain uses TRBV12-3 or TRBV12-4 with TRBJ1-5; D call uncertain. V was cut by 4 bases and J by 3 bases, with 7 bases left in between. The CDR3 runs 13 residues. The CDR3 loop reads CASSYRNNQPQHF. CDR3 in DNA: TGTGCCAGCAGTTACCGGAACAATCAGCCCCAGCATTTT.

This clonotype has at least ten counts. This chain links TRBV6-1 with TRBJ2-5, with a tentative D call TRBD2 (6 bases). Germline V gene sequence: CDR1 MNHNS, CDR2 SASEGT. The CDR3 covers 16 residues. Trimming took off 0 bases at V and 1 base at J, with 12 bases between the two ends. CDR3 protein: CASSEAPSGVQETQYF. CDR3 sequence (DNA): TGTGCCAGCAGTGAAGCTCCGTCGGGGGTCCAAGAGACCCAGTACTTC.

As for this clonotype: The junction does not match germline at one end; this may be a read error. The V and J genes are TRBV7-9 and TRBJ2-6, with TRBD2 as a possible D gene (6 bases). The CDR3 spans 17 residues. The germline CDR1 and CDR2 sequences are SEHNR and FQNEAQ (reference sequence). CDR3 loop: CASSFLGWDSGAKVLTF. In DNA, the CDR3 is TGTGCCAGCAGCTTCTTGGGGTGGGACTCTGGGGCCAAGGTCCTGACTTTC.

This clonotype was picked up many times. V and J are TRBV5-5 and TRBJ2-3, with TRBD2 matching over 11 bases. CDR1 SGHKS and CDR2 YYEKEE come from the germline V gene (reference sequence). Trimming at V came to 5 bases and at J to 0 bases, leaving 2 bases not matched to a gene. This CDR3 has 15 amino acids. CDR3: CASSRTSGSTDTQYF. The CDR3 bases are TGTGCCAGCAGTCGGACTAGCGGGAGCACAGATACGCAGTATTTT.

This clonotype was detected ten times or more. The chain recombines TRBV19 with TRBJ1-2; possibly TRBD1 for D (6 bases). The germline V and J ends were trimmed by 10 bases and 5 bases, with 14 bases remaining between them. The V gene's germline CDR1 is LNHDA and CDR2 SQIVND (reference sequence). The CDR3 is made up of 12 amino acids. The CDR3 region has the DNA TGTGCCACCCGGGGGACACATTATGGCTACACCTTC. Translated, it gives CATRGTHYGYTF. The entire variable domain, with the rest obtained from reference TRBV19 and TRBJ1-2, is as follows: DGGITQSPKYLFRKEGQNVTLSCEQNLNHDAMYWYRQDPGQGLRLIYYSQIVNDFQKGDIAEGYSVSREKKESFPLTVTSAQKNPTAFYLCATRGTHYGYTFGSGTRLTVV.

The chain uses TRBV10-3 and TRBJ2-5; 7 nucleotides match TRBD2. The CDR3 runs to 14 residues. V shed 6 bases and J 1 base; nucleotides not matched to a gene: 5. CDR1 is ENHRY and CDR2 is SYGVKD in the germline V gene. The CDR3, as DNA: TGTGCCATCAGAGCGGGACGGGGCCAAGAGACCCAGTACTTC. It is translated as CAIRAGRGQETQYF.

In this sample, this clonotype turned up many times. The chain carries TRBV7-2 and TRBJ2-7, with a weak D call TRBD2 (5 bases). V was clipped by 2 bases and J by 5 bases, with 19 bases between them. Germline V gene sequence: CDR1 SGHTA, CDR2 FQGNSA. The CDR3 covers 16 residues. In DNA form, the CDR3 reads TGTGCCAGCAGCTTAACCCTCCGGGGTATCGAGAACGAGCAGTACTTC. Protein sequence: CASSLTLRGIENEQYF.